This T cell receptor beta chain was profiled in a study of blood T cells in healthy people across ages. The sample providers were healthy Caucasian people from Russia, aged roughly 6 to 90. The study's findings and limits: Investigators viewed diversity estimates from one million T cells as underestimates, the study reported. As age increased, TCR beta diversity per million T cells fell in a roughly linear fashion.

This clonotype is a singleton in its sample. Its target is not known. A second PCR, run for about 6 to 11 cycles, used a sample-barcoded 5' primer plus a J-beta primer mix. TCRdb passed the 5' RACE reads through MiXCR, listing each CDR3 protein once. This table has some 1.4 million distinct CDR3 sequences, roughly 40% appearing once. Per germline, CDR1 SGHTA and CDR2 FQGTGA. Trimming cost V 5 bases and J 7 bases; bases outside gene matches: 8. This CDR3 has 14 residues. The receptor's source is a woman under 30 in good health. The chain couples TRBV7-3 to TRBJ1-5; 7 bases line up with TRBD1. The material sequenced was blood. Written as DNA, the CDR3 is TGTGCCAGCAGCGCCCATGGAGGGGGCCAGCCCCAGCATTTT. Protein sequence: CASSAHGGGQPQHF. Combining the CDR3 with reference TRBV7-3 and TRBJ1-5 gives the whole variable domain GAGVSQTPSNKVTEKGKYVELRCDPISGHTALYWYRQSLGQGPEFLIYFQGTGAADDSGLPNDRFFAVRPEGSVSTLKIQRTERGDSAVYLCASSAHGGGQPQHFGDGTRLSIL.